This is a list of T cell receptor beta chains from one sample in a study of blood T cell repertoires in COVID-19. Some clones are missing from TCRdb's copy, which holds only in-frame ones; the method was immunoSEQ multiplex PCR. The sample carries hundreds of thousands of clones, 75% to 90% recorded once. The sample comprised peripheral blood. All receptors derive from a human donor in a cohort sampled during active COVID-19. Both conserved end residues are part of each CDR3. D genes are given only for firm matches. Part of the rows lack a size; the others show once, few, many or a class for expanded clones.

V	D	J	size	CDR3	DNA
TRBV7-6	NA	TRBJ1-1	NA	CASSPVGARAFF	TGTGCCAGCAGCCCAGTGGGGGCCCGAGCTTTCTTT
TRBV24-1	TRBD2	TRBJ2-5	NA	CATSDSSGRGKETQYF	TGTGCCACCAGTGATTCCAGCGGGAGGGGAAAAGAGACCCAGTACTTC
TRBV18	NA	TRBJ2-5	NA	CASSPRQAQETQYF	TGTGCCAGCTCACCACGGCAGGCCCAAGAGACCCAGTACTTC
TRBV6-2/TRBV6-3	TRBD1	TRBJ2-4	few	CASSYSTGADLGIQYF	TGTGCCAGCAGTTACTCTACAGGGGCGGATTTAGGCATTCAGTACTTC
TRBV7-8	TRBD1	TRBJ1-1	NA	CASSSISDRGRRRTEAFF	TGTGCCAGCAGCTCAATCTCGGACAGGGGGCGCAGGAGAACTGAAGCTTTCTTT
TRBV28	NA	TRBJ2-3	NA	CVTVPRGDTQYF	TGTGTCACGGTTCCAAGGGGAGATACGCAGTATTTT
TRBV28	NA	TRBJ1-2	NA	CASSSPGLNYGYTF	TGTGCCAGCAGTTCGCCGGGATTGAACTATGGCTACACCTTC
TRBV28	TRBD1	TRBJ1-2	NA	CASSSSGTGTGYTF	TGTGCCAGCAGTTCCTCAGGGACAGGGACTGGCTACACCTTC
TRBV11-2	NA	TRBJ2-7	NA	CASSPGQFEQYF	TGTGCCAGCAGCCCCGGACAGTTCGAGCAGTACTTC
TRBV11-3	NA	TRBJ1-6	NA	CASSSKGGSNSPLHF	TGTGCCAGCAGCTCCAAGGGGGGGTCTAATTCACCCCTCCACTTT
TRBV21-1	NA	TRBJ1-1	NA	CASSPPRGRNTEAFF	TGTGCCAGCAGCCCACCAAGGGGTAGGAACACTGAAGCTTTCTTT
TRBV6-5	NA	TRBJ1-1	NA	CASRRDNMNTEAFF	TGTGCCAGCAGGAGGGACAACATGAACACTGAAGCTTTCTTT
TRBV3-1/TRBV3-2	NA	TRBJ1-2	once	CASSPDSYGYTF	TGTGCCAGCAGCCCCGACAGCTATGGCTACACCTTC
TRBV6-5	NA	TRBJ1-2	NA	CASSYNQGSYTF	TGTGCCAGCAGTTATAATCAGGGAAGCTACACCTTC
TRBV6-5	TRBD1	TRBJ2-3	NA	CASRIDRGLTDTQYF	TGTGCCAGCAGAATTGACAGGGGGCTTACAGATACGCAGTATTTT
TRBV4-1	NA	TRBJ2-7	NA	CASSQDPGPSYEQYF	TGCGCCAGCAGCCAAGATCCAGGGCCCTCCTACGAGCAGTACTTC
TRBV27	TRBD2	TRBJ2-1	NA	CASTRRLAGYNEQFF	TGTGCCAGCACTAGGCGGCTAGCGGGATACAATGAGCAGTTCTTC
TRBV10-2	NA	TRBJ2-3	NA	CASSDRVYPNTDTQYF	TGCGCCAGCAGTGATCGGGTGTACCCAAACACAGATACGCAGTATTTT
TRBV2	NA	TRBJ2-1	NA	CASSLAGPSSYNEQFF	TGTGCCAGCAGTCTGGCGGGGCCAAGCTCCTACAATGAGCAGTTCTTC
TRBV28	NA	TRBJ1-6	NA	CASSLLQGLKDSPLHF	TGTGCCAGCAGTTTATTGCAGGGGTTGAAGGATTCACCCCTCCACTTT
TRBV3-1/TRBV3-2	TRBD1	TRBJ1-2	NA	CASRVQGASGYTF	TGTGCCAGCAGGGTCCAGGGGGCTAGTGGCTACACCTTC
TRBV10-1	NA	TRBJ2-7	few	CASSETGSGEQYF	TGCGCCAGCAGTGAAACAGGGTCTGGGGAGCAGTACTTC
TRBV27	NA	TRBJ2-1	NA	CASSLGQGAYNEQFF	TGTGCCAGCAGTTTAGGGCAGGGCGCCTACAATGAGCAGTTCTTC
TRBV5-4	NA	TRBJ1-4	once	CASSPQGATNEKLFF	TGTGCCAGCAGCCCTCAGGGTGCAACTAATGAAAAACTGTTTTTT
TRBV4-1	NA	TRBJ2-7	NA	CASSQLLANSYEQYF	TGCGCCAGCAGCCAACTCCTAGCTAACTCCTACGAGCAGTACTTC
TRBV4-3	TRBD1	TRBJ1-1	NA	CASSLGTDRSNTEAFF	TGCGCCAGCAGCCTGGGGACAGATCGATCGAACACTGAAGCTTTCTTT
TRBV18	TRBD1	TRBJ1-2	NA	CASSPRQGLEYGYTF	TGTGCCAGCTCACCCAGACAGGGCCTTGAATATGGCTACACCTTC
TRBV6-2/TRBV6-3	NA	TRBJ1-5	NA	CASSYPPRAATGQPQHF	TGTGCCAGCAGTTACCCACCCCGGGCGGCGACGGGGCAGCCCCAGCATTTT
TRBV7-2	NA	TRBJ2-7	NA	CASSLFPSVYEQYF	TGTGCCAGCAGCTTATTCCCGAGTGTGTACGAGCAGTACTTC
TRBV9	NA	TRBJ1-3	NA	CASSEFSSGNTIYF	TGTGCCAGCAGCGAGTTCAGCTCTGGAAACACCATATATTTT
TRBV9	NA	TRBJ2-1	NA	CASSVVSGTQIGNEQFF	TGTGCCAGCAGCGTAGTGTCCGGGACACAAATAGGCAATGAGCAGTTCTTC
TRBV5-6	TRBD1	TRBJ1-2	NA	CASSPARQGDGYTF	TGTGCCAGCAGCCCCGCCCGACAGGGGGATGGCTACACCTTC
TRBV7-2	NA	TRBJ2-7	once	CASSLTGRSYEQYF	TGTGCCAGCAGCTTGACAGGAAGATCCTACGAGCAGTACTTC
TRBV28	TRBD1	TRBJ2-7	NA	CASSFSGGVDYEQYF	TGTGCCAGCAGTTTCTCAGGGGGCGTTGATTACGAGCAGTACTTC
TRBV27	TRBD1	TRBJ2-2	NA	CASSLRIPGQGEGELFF	TGTGCCAGCAGTTTACGAATACCGGGACAGGGTGAAGGGGAGCTGTTTTTT
TRBV6-1	NA	TRBJ1-2	few	CASSEPGANYGYTF	TGTGCCAGCAGTGAGCCGGGAGCTAACTATGGCTACACCTTC
TRBV10-3	NA	TRBJ1-1	NA	CAISPGQRGMNTEAFF	TGTGCCATCAGTCCCGGACAACGGGGGATGAACACTGAAGCTTTCTTT
TRBV10-1	TRBD2	TRBJ2-7	NA	CASRPSGPVGEQYF	TGCGCCAGCAGACCTAGCGGGCCAGTAGGCGAGCAGTACTTC
TRBV2	NA	TRBJ2-7	once	CASSEGHRTYEQYF	TGTGCCAGCAGTGAGGGACACCGAACCTACGAGCAGTACTTC
TRBV2	TRBD2	TRBJ2-1	NA	CASSEKVAGLRDEQFF	TGTGCCAGCAGTGAAAAGGTAGCGGGCCTTAGGGATGAGCAGTTCTTC
TRBV28	NA	TRBJ2-1	NA	CASSLRAHNEQFF	TGTGCCAGCAGTCTCCGAGCTCACAATGAGCAGTTCTTC
TRBV15	NA	TRBJ1-1	NA	CATSRDGSFPEAFF	TGTGCCACCAGCAGAGATGGGAGCTTCCCTGAAGCTTTCTTT
TRBV19	TRBD1	TRBJ1-6	NA	CASSPLRTGKSPLHF	TGTGCCAGTAGTCCCCTACGGACAGGGAAATCACCCCTCCACTTT
TRBV19	TRBD1	TRBJ1-5	NA	CASSLYTGGRNQPQHF	TGTGCCAGTAGTCTCTACACAGGGGGGCGCAATCAGCCCCAGCATTTT
TRBV11-2	TRBD1	TRBJ1-1	NA	CASSSRTGGYTEAFF	TGTGCCAGCAGCTCGCGGACAGGGGGCTACACTGAAGCTTTCTTT
TRBV27	TRBD2	TRBJ2-7	NA	CASSPGTSGAYEQYF	TGTGCCAGCAGTCCCGGGACTAGCGGGGCCTACGAGCAGTACTTC
TRBV3-1/TRBV3-2	NA	TRBJ1-2	NA	CASSPRTAYNGYTF	TGTGCCAGCAGCCCGCGGACAGCTTATAATGGCTACACCTTC
TRBV5-4	NA	TRBJ2-1	NA	CASRELGTGKSDEQFF	TGTGCCAGCAGGGAGCTCGGTACAGGGAAGTCGGATGAGCAGTTCTTC
TRBV28	NA	TRBJ2-2	NA	CASSSDRKASGYGELFF	TGTGCCAGCAGTTCCGACAGGAAAGCTTCCGGGTACGGGGAGCTGTTTTTT
TRBV29-1	TRBD2	TRBJ2-1	NA	CSVDGAGPNEQFF	TGCAGCGTTGATGGAGCGGGGCCCAATGAGCAGTTCTTC
TRBV18	NA	TRBJ2-3	NA	CASSPPVGGGTDTQYF	TGTGCCAGCTCACCACCTGTAGGGGGGGGCACAGATACGCAGTATTTT
TRBV19	NA	TRBJ2-7	once	CAVGRGSHEQYF	TGTGCAGTTGGGCGCGGGTCCCACGAGCAGTACTTC